This T cell receptor (beta chain) was sequenced during a study of cytomegalovirus exposure and HLA in healthy donors. The junction had 13 bases not matched to a gene; V was cut back by 6 bases and J by 7 bases. The CDR3 is 16 residues long. Germline CDR1 is SNHLY and CDR2 is FYNNEI. Broader study findings: Despite most TCR sequences being rare, some public TCRs occurred in many donors.

Both 60 Vbeta primers and 13 Jbeta primers went into the PCR. TCRdb's table, derived via immunoSEQ multiplex PCR, lists solely in-frame clones and lacks some. In the table there are some 90,000 clones, around four fifths of which are singletons. This clone showed up just a few times. The antigen is not known. The V call is TRBV2, the J call TRBJ2-2; TRBD1 agrees at 8 bases. Sequences were obtained from PBMCs. This receptor was identified in a man aged 25-45 years in good health and CMV-seronegative. The CDR3 DNA reads TGTGCCAGCAGGGTAGGGACAGGCCGGATGGGCGGGGAGCTGTTTTTT. Translated: CASRVGTGRMGGELFF.